The 21 T cell receptor beta chains below come from one sample, sequenced in a study of cytotoxic CD8 clonotypes in ibrutinib-treated CLL (dated by TCRdb to the early 2020s). The library relied on the immunoSEQ multiplex PCR assay. Entries here come from immuneACCESS through TCRdb and include only in-frame sequences with V and J called. Some clones fail to appear in such tables; in the studies checked, an unresolved V gene covers under half of the shortfall, and the cause of the remainder is unknown. In all, the sample holds 160,000 or so clones, and nearly 90% of those were seen once. The ten largest clones represent 3% to 3.5% of the sample. In the paper's terms, the time point label means: progressive disease on ibrutinib. The material sequenced was PBMCs, taken at disease progression, from a patient treated with ibrutinib. All receptors come from a human donor with chronic lymphocytic leukemia.

The chain uses TRBV28 and TRBJ1-2; no clear D gene. CDR1 and CDR2 (germline): MDHEN, SYDVKM. V lost 3 bases to trimming and J lost 8 bases, with 16 bases between them. CDR3 size: 14 residues. CDR3 sequence: CASSFSFEGFGYTF. The CDR3 region has the DNA TGTGCCAGCAGTTTTAGTTTTGAGGGTTTCGGCTACACCTTC.

This chain uses TRBV4-2 with TRBJ1-2, with TRBD1 matching 8 bases. Losses at the gene ends were 1 base for V and 5 bases for J; bases not matched to a gene: 12. The germline CDR1 and CDR2 sequences are LGHNA and YNFKEQ. The CDR3 loop spans 17 amino acids. CDR3 residues: CASSQGDRQGMTYGYTF. The CDR3, as DNA: TGTGCCAGCAGCCAAGGGGACCGACAGGGGATGACGTATGGCTACACCTTC.

This chain connects TRBV27 to TRBJ2-5; D not resolved. Germline CDR1 MNHEY, CDR2 SMNVEV (reference sequence). CDR3 length: 13 residues. The V and J ends lost 3 bases and 5 bases respectively, with 10 bases between them. The CDR3: CASSFSFLETQYF. CDR3 bases: TGTGCCAGCAGTTTCTCTTTTTTGGAGACCCAGTACTTC.

The rearrangement links TRBV5-8 to TRBJ1-2; TRBD1 might be the D (6 bases). The CDR3 totals 15 residues. With 0 bases removed from V and 8 bases from J, the gap between germline ends came to 17 bases. Germline loops: CDR1 SGHTS, CDR2 YDEGEE. The CDR3 DNA sequence: TGTGCCAGCAGCTTGGGAGATGGGGGGCTTTACGGCTACACCTTC. It codes for CASSLGDGGLYGYTF.

The chain couples TRBV6-6 to TRBJ2-3; possibly TRBD1 or TRBD2 for D (6 bases each). The V gene lost 2 bases and the J gene lost 10 bases, with 19 bases spanning the gap. Per the germline V gene, CDR1 is MNHNY and CDR2 is SVGAGI (reference sequence). The CDR3 covers 15 residues. The CDR3 coding sequence is TGTGCCAGCAGTTACGATATGGGGGGCTATTCTCCGCAGTATTTT. Its translation is CASSYDMGGYSPQYF.

This clone has a single count. The chain joins TRBV7-9 to TRBJ2-1, with D perhaps matching TRBD2 (5 bases). Germline CDR1 SEHNR, CDR2 FQNEAQ (reference sequence). The ends were cut back, 1 base at V and 9 bases at J, with 10 bases in the middle. CDR3 length: 13 amino acids. The DNA for the CDR3 is TGTGCCAGCAGCTTAGAATGGGAGCCTGAGCAGTTCTTC. Translated, it gives CASSLEWEPEQFF.

This clone has just one count. V gene TRBV7-3 combines with J gene TRBJ2-7, with D unresolved. With 2 bases removed from V and 3 bases from J, the gap between germline ends came to 8 bases. Per the germline V gene, CDR1 is SGHTA and CDR2 is FQGTGA. CDR3 length equals 13 residues. The chain's CDR3 is CASSLGPYYEQYF. The CDR3 bases are TGTGCCAGCAGCTTAGGCCCCTACTACGAGCAGTACTTC.

In this sample, this clone turned up once. The chain recombines TRBV7-2 with TRBJ2-3; TRBD1 is a possible D gene (6 bases). V was pared by 1 base and J by 4 bases, with 18 bases between. Per the germline V gene, CDR1 is SGHTA and CDR2 is FQGNSA. The CDR3 contains 17 residues. CDR3 in DNA: TGTGCCAGCAGCTTAGATCTCGGGCAGGGGTTGGCAGATACGCAGTATTTT. Translating gives CASSLDLGQGLADTQYF.

The chain joins TRBV19 to TRBJ1-3; D is uncertain. There are 12 residues in the CDR3. CDR1 is LNHDA and CDR2 is SQIVND in the germline V gene (reference sequence). V was clipped by 1 base and J by 11 bases, with 9 bases between them. This CDR3 reads CASSIVERAIYF. Here the CDR3 DNA reads TGTGCCAGTAGTATAGTCGAGAGGGCCATATATTTT.

The chain employs TRBV27 and TRBJ2-7; D ambiguous. Germline CDR1 is MNHEY and CDR2 is SMNVEV (reference sequence). V lost 3 bases, J lost 0 bases, and 9 bases lay in between. This CDR3 is 14 amino acids long. CDR3 sequence: CASSFRRSSYEQYF. The CDR3 nucleotides are TGTGCCAGCAGTTTTCGTCGCAGCTCCTACGAGCAGTACTTC.

This clone was seen a few times. CDR3 residues: CASSEGSTDTQYF. CDR3 DNA: TGTGCCAGCAGTGAGGGGAGCACAGATACGCAGTATTTT. The chain uses TRBV28 and TRBJ2-3; D may match TRBD1 or TRBD2 (5 bases each). V was shortened by 5 bases and J by 0 bases, with 6 bases between the two germline ends. There are 13 residues in the CDR3. Germline loops: CDR1 MDHEN, CDR2 SYDVKM.

The chain uses TRBV19 and TRBJ2-7, with 7 bases lining up with TRBD1. Germline loops: CDR1 LNHDA, CDR2 SQIVND (reference sequence). With 7 bases clipped from V and 3 bases from J, the junction kept 9 bases outside the gene matches. This CDR3 contains 14 residues. The CDR3 here is CASTSGQTFYEQYF. Written as DNA, the CDR3 is TGTGCCAGTACATCGGGACAGACGTTCTACGAGCAGTACTTC.

The chain carries TRBV9 and TRBJ1-2; D perhaps matches TRBD1 (6 bases). The CDR3 sequence is 15 residues long. The ends were cut back, 4 bases at V and 3 bases at J, with 16 bases in the middle. In germline, CDR1 is SGDLS, CDR2 YYNGEE. CDR3 protein: CASSPRTDPHYGYTF. The CDR3 DNA sequence: TGTGCCAGCAGCCCACGGACAGATCCCCACTATGGCTACACCTTC.

A note on this clone: One end of the junction fails to match germline, which may point to a read error. The rearrangement uses TRBV7-7 and TRBJ2-3, with D possibly TRBD1 on 6 matching bases. In germline, CDR1 is SSHAT, CDR2 FNYEAQ (reference sequence). The CDR3 is 15 residues long. As DNA, the CDR3 is TGTGCTAGCAGCTTGGGGGCGTTCGGCACAGATACGCAGTATTTT. Amino acid sequence: CASSLGAFGTDTQYF.

The chain is built from TRBV7-9 and TRBJ2-1; TRBD1 matches at 11 bases. V gave up 3 bases and J gave up 4 bases; unmatched junction bases: 2. Germline CDR1 SEHNR, CDR2 FQNEAQ (reference sequence). The CDR3 extends over 15 amino acids. For the CDR3, the DNA is TGTGCCAGCAGCTTTGGACAGGGGGCATACAATGAGCAGTTCTTC. Its translation: CASSFGQGAYNEQFF. The full variable domain, in which reference TRBV7-9 and TRBJ2-1 provide the parts outside the CDR3, is DTGVSQNPRHKITKRGQNVTFRCDPISEHNRLYWYRQTLGQGPEFLTYFQNEAQLEKSRLLSDRFSAERPKGSFSTLEIQRTEQGDSAMYLCASSFGQGAYNEQFFGPGTRLTVL.

The chain combines TRBV19 with TRBJ1-1; 7 bases map to TRBD1. The V segment lost 6 bases and the J segment 3 bases; nucleotides outside the gene matches: 4. CDR1 and CDR2 (germline): LNHDA, SQIVND (reference sequence). This CDR3 is 13 amino acids long. CDR3 region: CASSKDRHTEAFF. DNA of the CDR3: TGTGCCAGTAGCAAGGACAGGCACACTGAAGCTTTCTTT.

This clone was seen once. The rearrangement links TRBV7-9 to TRBJ2-7; the match to TRBD2 covers 13 bases. CDR3 length: 16 residues. The V gene end was trimmed by 5 bases and the J gene end by 4 bases; junction bases not matched to a gene: 8. CDR1 is SEHNR, CDR2 FQNEAQ, per germline (reference sequence). Here the CDR3 DNA reads TGTGCCAGCAGCGTTAAACGGACTAGCGGGAGTTACGAGCAGTACTTC. Amino acids: CASSVKRTSGSYEQYF. The full variable domain, its missing parts supplied by reference TRBV7-9 and TRBJ2-7, is DTGVSQNPRHKITKRGQNVTFRCDPISEHNRLYWYRQTLGQGPEFLTYFQNEAQLEKSRLLSDRFSAERPKGSFSTLEIQRTEQGDSAMYLCASSVKRTSGSYEQYFGPGTRLTVT.

This chain joins TRBV30 and TRBJ1-2; D is uncertain. Germline-derived CDR1 and CDR2 are GTSNPN and SVGIG (reference sequence). Trimming left V 7 bases short and J 4 bases short, with 16 bases between. This CDR3 spans 13 amino acids. CDR3 amino acids: CASLSYRGYGYTF. The CDR3 DNA is TGTGCCTCCTTGTCCTACCGGGGCTATGGCTACACCTTC.

The chain links TRBV6-5 to TRBJ2-1; 8 bases map to TRBD2. The junction had 7 bases not matched to a gene; V was cut back by 2 bases and J by 7 bases. Germline values: CDR1 MNHEY, CDR2 SVGAGI. The CDR3 runs to 15 residues. The CDR3: CASSYGAGGGNEQFF. CDR3 DNA sequence: TGTGCCAGCAGTTACGGGGCGGGAGGTGGGAATGAGCAGTTCTTC.

The chain is built from TRBV9 and TRBJ2-5; TRBD2 matches 8 bases. The CDR3 consists of 15 residues. Germline CDR1 reads SGDLS; CDR2 reads YYNGEE. Unmatched junction bases numbered 3, after V lost 0 bases and J lost 2 bases. CDR3 DNA: TGTGCCAGCAGCGTAGTGCCTAGCGGGCAAGAGACCCAGTACTTC. It translates to CASSVVPSGQETQYF.

This rearrangement joins TRBV19 to TRBJ1-1; D not resolved. Germline V gene sequence: CDR1 LNHDA, CDR2 SQIVND (reference sequence). The CDR3 contains 16 residues. Between the trimmed V and J ends, which lost 1 base and 4 bases, there was a span of 16 bases. DNA for the CDR3: TGTGCCAGTAGTATAGGGCAGAGTTTGGTGAGCACTGAAGCTTTCTTT. Translation: CASSIGQSLVSTEAFF.